Sequencing of this T cell receptor beta chain was carried out in a study of blood T cell repertoires in COVID-19. Study details: The study drew acute and convalescent COVID-19 samples from the United States, Italy and Spain. PBMCs, B-cell-depleted T cells, or T cells provided the cDNA or gDNA that made up the material.

This clone was detected a few times. In the authors' workflow: Reference gene primer amplification in the assay estimated nucleated cell counts. The protocol was immunoSEQ multiplex PCR, while the TCRdb copy is restricted to in-frame clones and leaves out a portion. V and J calls and clone size follow that table, whereas D and trimming were derived from the DNA. The table includes fewer than 85,000 clones, 74% detected once. The CDR3 is 13 residues long. Trimming took off 6 bases at V and 2 bases at J, with 10 bases between the two ends. The sequenced material came from peripheral blood. The sequence was collected from a human donor with acute or convalescent COVID-19. The donor label of this sample is uncertain. This chain uses TRBV12-3 or TRBV12-4 with TRBJ1-2; D unresolved. DNA for the CDR3: TGTGCCAGCAGGGACGGGAGAAACTATGGCTACACCTTC. It yields the protein CASRDGRNYGYTF.